This T cell receptor (beta chain) originates from a study of control samples from healthy donors and cancer patients. TCRdb keeps only in-frame clones here, not all; method: immunoSEQ multiplex PCR. The sample contains approximately 120,000 clones, roughly 91% of which appear only once. Germline CDR1 reads MNHEY; CDR2 reads SVGAGI. V was shortened by 6 bases and J by 6 bases, with 9 bases between the two germline ends. This CDR3 is built from 13 residues. This chain joins TRBV6-5 and TRBJ1-6; D unresolved. The sequencing input was blood. The TCR originated in a man in his forties or fifties in good health. The CDR3, as DNA: TGTGCCAGCAGGCGGACGTCTAATTCACCCCTCCACTTT. It codes for CASRRTSNSPLHF.